A single sample gave rise to the 5 T cell receptor beta chains below, sequenced in a study of brain T cells in children with intractable seizures. The method was immunoSEQ multiplex PCR; TCRdb's version includes in-frame clones alone and lacks a portion of them. The sample lists about 340,000 clones, more than 85% occurring once. Time point specified: blood from clinic visit 5 months post-surgery; TSC patient then seizure free. Sequences were derived from peripheral blood, sampled 4 to 5 months after surgery. These receptors originate from a boy under two years old with tuberous sclerosis and intractable seizures.

The chain employs TRBV30 and TRBJ2-5, with D uncertain. Per the germline V gene, CDR1 is GTSNPN and CDR2 is SVGIG (reference sequence). The length of the CDR3 is 12 residues. With 2 bases removed from V and 5 bases from J, the gap between germline ends came to 9 bases. The CDR3 reads CAWSLSGETQYF. Here the CDR3 DNA reads TGTGCCTGGAGTCTATCGGGTGAGACCCAGTACTTC. Together with reference TRBV30 and TRBJ2-5, the CDR3 gives the full variable domain: SQTIHQWPATLVQPVGSPLSLECTVEGTSNPNLYWYRQAAGRGLQLLFYSVGIGQISSEVPQNLSASRPQDRQFILSSKKLLLSDSGFYLCAWSLSGETQYFGPGTRLLVL.

This chain links TRBV12-3 or TRBV12-4 with TRBJ1-1; D gene unclear. With 5 bases removed from V and 0 bases from J, the gap between germline ends came to 7 bases. This CDR3 has 13 amino acids. DNA for the CDR3: TGTGCCAGCAGTCCCCAGATGAACACTGAAGCTTTCTTT. It specifies CASSPQMNTEAFF.

The J gene is TRBJ1-4, the V gene TRBV6-5; unclear D gene. V lost 6 bases to trimming and J lost 0 bases, with 8 bases between them. Per the germline V gene, CDR1 is MNHEY and CDR2 is SVGAGI. The CDR3 sequence is 14 residues long. In DNA form, the CDR3 reads TGTGCCAGCAGCTACATTGCAACTAATGAAAAACTGTTTTTT. Amino acid sequence: CASSYIATNEKLFF.

With regard to this clone: The same CDR3 can be traced to other DNA sequences in this sample. The rearrangement joins TRBV27 to TRBJ2-7; D gene uncertain. Germline CDR1 is MNHEY and CDR2 is SMNVEV (reference sequence). The CDR3 has 14 amino acids. V was shortened by 0 bases and J by 1 base, with 7 bases between the two germline ends. The CDR3 DNA follows: TGTGCCAGCAGTTTATCCGGGCAGTCCTACGAGCAGTACTTC. This codes for CASSLSGQSYEQYF.

The V gene is TRBV2, the J gene TRBJ2-7; D not certain. V lost 10 bases, J lost 6 bases, and 16 bases lay in between. Germline CDR1 SNHLY, CDR2 FYNNEI. This CDR3 has 12 residues. The CDR3 sequence is CATVLQSSEQYF. The CDR3 DNA sequence: TGTGCCACCGTCCTACAGTCGAGCGAGCAGTACTTC.